Presented here are 25 T cell receptor beta chains from one specimen sequenced in a study of blood T cell repertoires in COVID-19. Sequencing used immunoSEQ multiplex PCR; TCRdb keeps in-frame clones, though not all of them. The table lists fewer than 200,000 clones, around 76% of them singletons. Sequenced material: peripheral blood. These receptor sequences come from a woman aged 70 to 79 with acute or convalescent COVID-19.

The V call is TRBV5-8, the J call TRBJ1-5; D is possibly TRBD1 (5 bases). Trimming pared 0 bases from V and 0 bases from J, leaving 10 bases between. From germline, CDR1 is SGHTS and CDR2 YDEGEE. The CDR3 loop spans 16 amino acids. This CDR3 is CASSLVRGYSNQPQHF. As DNA, the CDR3 is TGTGCCAGCAGCTTGGTAAGGGGTTATAGCAATCAGCCCCAGCATTTT.

V usage is TRBV2 and J usage is TRBJ2-2; D gene unclear. Germline-derived CDR1 and CDR2 are SNHLY and FYNNEI. This CDR3 has 13 amino acids. Trimming took off 4 bases at V and 2 bases at J, with 5 bases between the two ends. The CDR3 loop reads CASSGANTGELFF. The CDR3, as DNA: TGTGCCAGCAGTGGGGCAAACACCGGGGAGCTGTTTTTT.

This chain uses TRBV27 with TRBJ2-7; TRBD2 is a possible D gene (5 bases). The germline V and J ends were trimmed by 5 bases and 2 bases, with 13 bases remaining between them. CDR3 length: 14 residues. Germline V CDR1 and CDR2: MNHEY, SMNVEV (reference sequence). The CDR3 DNA follows: TGTGCCAGCAGTCTGGTGGACGGGACCTACGAGCAGTACTTC. Its protein product is CASSLVDGTYEQYF.

The chain is built from TRBV2 and TRBJ2-1, with TRBD2 identical over 16 bases. J was trimmed by 5 bases and V by 6 bases; bases with no gene match: 7. CDR3 length: 17 amino acids. Germline lookup yields CDR1 SNHLY and CDR2 FYNNEI. CDR3 protein: CASRPGLAGGPNNEQFF. In nucleotides, the CDR3 is TGTGCCAGCAGACCGGGACTAGCGGGGGGGCCGAACAATGAGCAGTTCTTC.

The rearrangement joins TRBV6-2 or TRBV6-3 to TRBJ1-1, with D possibly being TRBD1 (5 bases). Trimming cost V 5 bases and J 1 base, with 8 bases left between them. This CDR3 region has 13 residues. Germline CDR1 MNHEY, CDR2 SVGEGT. The CDR3, as DNA: TGTGCCAGCAGTCGACAGTGGAACACTGAAGCTTTCTTT. It encodes CASSRQWNTEAFF.

The chain couples TRBV19 to TRBJ1-4; D not certain. V gave up 5 bases and J gave up 6 bases, with 10 bases separating them. Germline V gene lookup returns CDR1 LNHDA and CDR2 SQIVND (reference sequence). CDR3 length: 13 amino acids. This CDR3 is CASSARVYEKLFF. The CDR3 DNA follows: TGTGCCAGTAGTGCCCGGGTTTATGAAAAACTGTTTTTT.

The chain couples TRBV28 to TRBJ2-7, with 7 bases aligning to TRBD1. Germline assignment: CDR1 MDHEN and CDR2 SYDVKM. The J segment lost 5 bases and the V segment lost 5 bases, leaving 12 bases of the junction unmatched. The CDR3 spans 15 residues. The CDR3 is CASSPSATGSHEQYF. CDR3 nucleotides: TGTGCCAGCAGTCCCTCAGCGACAGGGAGCCACGAGCAGTACTTC.

The chain employs TRBV27 and TRBJ1-1, with 7 bases matching TRBD1. The CDR3 spans 15 residues. V shed 6 bases, J shed 0 bases, and the junction held 7 bases outside the gene matches. Germline V gives CDR1 MNHEY, CDR2 SMNVEV (reference sequence). CDR3 bases: TGTGCCAGCAGAAACCAGGGACAGCTGAACACTGAAGCTTTCTTT. Encoded protein: CASRNQGQLNTEAFF.

The chain recombines TRBV19 with TRBJ2-1; D may be TRBD1 (5 bases). Per germline, CDR1 LNHDA and CDR2 SQIVND (reference sequence). V gave up 4 bases and J gave up 5 bases, with 21 bases separating them. This CDR3 is built from 17 residues. As DNA, the CDR3 is TGTGCCAGTAGTAGGTGCCCGAGACAGTCGAGCCACAATGAGCAGTTCTTC. Protein sequence: CASSRCPRQSSHNEQFF.

The chain combines TRBV7-9 with TRBJ1-2; 8 positions match TRBD1. V shed 4 bases and J 7 bases; nucleotides not matched to a gene: 14. Germline CDR1 SEHNR, CDR2 FQNEAQ (reference sequence). The length of the CDR3 is 16 residues. The CDR3 nucleotides are TGTGCCAGCAGCTCCCCCGCCGGACAGGGAACGGGTGGCTACACCTTC. Translated, it gives CASSSPAGQGTGGYTF. The full variable domain, rest sourced from reference TRBV7-9 and TRBJ1-2, is DTGVSQNPRHKITKRGQNVTFRCDPISEHNRLYWYRQTLGQGPEFLTYFQNEAQLEKSRLLSDRFSAERPKGSFSTLEIQRTEQGDSAMYLCASSSPAGQGTGGYTFGSGTRLTVV.

This chain uses TRBV3-1 (or the pseudogene TRBV3-2) with TRBJ1-2; TRBD1 might be the D (5 bases). This CDR3 is 16 amino acids long. Germline loops: CDR1 LGHDT, CDR2 YNNKEL (reference sequence). Trimming pared 0 bases from V and 6 bases from J, leaving 17 bases between. The CDR3 sequence is CASSQDQRRGPHGYTF. CDR3 sequence (DNA): TGTGCCAGCAGCCAAGACCAGCGGAGGGGACCCCATGGCTACACCTTC.

This clone was seen more than once but under ten times. DNA of the CDR3: TGTGCCAGCTGCGGTGTTTCCGACTATGGCTACACCTTC. Its protein product is CASCGVSDYGYTF. The chain has TRBV27 and TRBJ1-2; D is uncertain. This CDR3 region has 13 residues. V lost 8 bases to trimming and J lost 3 bases, with 13 bases between them. CDR1 and CDR2 from the germline V gene are MNHEY and SMNVEV (reference sequence).

The rearrangement links TRBV6-5 to TRBJ1-6; D is ambiguous. Germline V CDR1 and CDR2: MNHEY, SVGAGI. This CDR3 has 16 residues. V dropped 2 bases and J dropped 6 bases, with 14 bases sitting between them. Here the CDR3 DNA reads TGTGCCAGCAGTTACGCCGCCGATAGAGTTAATTCACCCCTCCACTTT. Its translation is CASSYAADRVNSPLHF.

V is TRBV9 and J is TRBJ2-5; 10 bases match TRBD2. CDR1 and CDR2 (germline): SGDLS, YYNGEE. With V trimmed by 3 bases and J by 5 bases, 10 bases remained unmatched. This CDR3 has 16 residues. The DNA for the CDR3 is TGTGCCAGCAGCGGGGGTGTAGCGGGGGGTCCCGAGACCCAGTACTTC. As protein: CASSGGVAGGPETQYF.

The chain recombines TRBV7-8 with TRBJ1-1, with TRBD1 matching 8 bases. The ends lost 4 bases at V and 4 bases at J; junction bases unmatched: 14. The CDR3 has 17 amino acids. Germline lookup yields CDR1 SGHVS and CDR2 FQNEAQ. CDR3 loop: CASSSGTGTMKVTEAFF. The CDR3 DNA follows: TGTGCCAGCAGCTCCGGGACAGGAACTATGAAAGTCACTGAAGCTTTCTTT.

This clone was observed a single time. The chain combines TRBV6-5 with TRBJ1-5, with TRBD1 identical over 10 bases. V was clipped by 0 bases and J by 7 bases; unmatched bases: 0. The V gene's germline CDR1 is MNHEY and CDR2 SVGAGI. The length of the CDR3 is 14 residues. CDR3 region: CASSYSTGGQPQHF. Written as DNA, the CDR3 is TGTGCCAGCAGTTACTCGACAGGGGGCCAGCCCCAGCATTTT.

This sequence joins TRBV28 and TRBJ2-2; TRBD2 matches at 7 bases. The germline CDR1 and CDR2 sequences are MDHEN and SYDVKM. J lost 0 bases, V lost 7 bases, and 5 bases had no gene match. This CDR3 spans 15 amino acids. Written as DNA, the CDR3 is TGTGCCAGCAAGCGGGGCTTCGCGAACACCGGGGAGCTGTTTTTT. This sequence encodes CASKRGFANTGELFF.

This clone was seen at least ten times. J is TRBJ1-4 and V is TRBV5-1; 10 nucleotides agree with TRBD1. CDR3 length: 23 residues. CDR1 and CDR2 (germline): SGHRS, YFSETQ. V was pared by 0 bases and J by 5 bases, with 25 bases of the junction left unmatched. Written as DNA, the CDR3 is TGCGCCAGCAGCTTGGCTGGAGAGGGACAGGGGCTTTTTACGGCCCGGCCAAATGAAAAACTGTTTTTT. It encodes CASSLAGEGQGLFTARPNEKLFF.

This chain uses TRBV16 with TRBJ2-3, with 9 bases that match TRBD2. With 0 bases clipped from V and 4 bases from J, the junction kept 5 bases outside the gene matches. CDR1 is KGHSY and CDR2 is FQNENV in the germline V gene. The CDR3 length is 16 residues. Written as DNA, the CDR3 is TGTGCCAGCAGCCAATCGAGGGCGGGAGGGCCAGATACGCAGTATTTT. Encoded protein: CASSQSRAGGPDTQYF.

The chain combines TRBV5-6 with TRBJ1-2, with no clear D. Germline V gives CDR1 SGHDT, CDR2 YYEEEE. CDR3 length: 17 amino acids. V was clipped by 2 bases and J by 1 base, with 18 bases between them. This CDR3 reads CASSFWTAPLHNYGYTF. DNA for the CDR3: TGTGCCAGCAGCTTCTGGACTGCCCCCCTGCATAACTATGGCTACACCTTC.

This clone has only one observation. The chain carries TRBV5-1 and TRBJ1-1, with TRBD1 matching over 9 bases. Germline CDR1 SGHRS, CDR2 YFSETQ. V lost 4 bases and J lost 4; bases outside the gene matches: 11. The CDR3 runs to 16 residues. The CDR3 DNA reads TGCGCCAGCAGCATTGGACCACAGGGGGCAGGCACTGAAGCTTTCTTT. As protein: CASSIGPQGAGTEAFF.

J is TRBJ1-5 and V is TRBV28; 7 nucleotides match TRBD1. The CDR3 covers 18 residues. The germline CDR1 and CDR2 sequences are MDHEN and SYDVKM. With V trimmed by 5 bases and J by 2 bases, 15 bases remained unmatched. The CDR3 sequence: CASSRWLARTGRNQPQHF. The CDR3 bases are TGTGCCAGCAGTCGGTGGCTAGCCCGGACAGGCCGCAATCAGCCCCAGCATTTT.

The chain carries TRBV3-1 (or the pseudogene TRBV3-2) and TRBJ2-5; the D is unclear. CDR1 is LGHDT, CDR2 YNNKEL, per germline (reference sequence). The CDR3 sequence is 12 residues long. V lost 0 bases, J lost 7 bases, and 6 bases lay in between. The chain's CDR3 is CASSQDTGTQYF. CDR3 sequence (DNA): TGTGCCAGCAGCCAAGATACTGGGACCCAGTACTTC.

V is TRBV6-2 or TRBV6-3 and J is TRBJ2-7, with D possibly TRBD1 on 5 matching bases. The V gene lost 6 bases and the J gene lost 3 bases, with 9 bases spanning the gap. The CDR3 extends over 12 amino acids. CDR1 MNHEY and CDR2 SVGEGT come from the germline V gene. For the CDR3, the DNA is TGTGCCAGCAGCGGTGACAGCTACGAGCAGTACTTC. This gives the protein CASSGDSYEQYF.

This clone was observed a single time. The chain joins TRBV20-1 to TRBJ2-7; tentative D call: TRBD1 (6 bases). The germline V and J ends were trimmed by 6 bases and 6 bases, with 9 bases remaining between them. CDR3 length: 10 residues. Germline loops: CDR1 DFQATT, CDR2 SNEGSKA (reference sequence). CDR3: CSAEGVEQYF. The CDR3 nucleotides read TGCAGTGCCGAGGGGGTCGAGCAGTACTTC.